The clone carrying this TCR beta chain was counted between two and nine times. Its cognate antigen is unknown. In TCRdb, the RT-PCR reads were re-called with MiXCR into one record per CDR3 protein. The sample carries approximately 500,000 distinct CDR3 sequences, around 15% recorded once. The germline V gene has CDR1 SGHTA and CDR2 FQGNSA. The CDR3 is 15 amino acids. The V gene lost 1 base and the J gene lost 0 bases, with 7 bases spanning the gap. This specimen comes from a study of response to subunit inactivated influenza vaccine. Study findings and constraints: The study's authors posited that every seasonal influenza vaccination enlists few new T cells.

This rearrangement joins TRBV7-2 to TRBJ1-3; D not certain. The sequencing here drew on PBMCs from blood, taken 11 to 12 days after vaccination. The TCR was taken from a man aged 50 to 59 who received an inactivated influenza vaccine. The CDR3 reads CASSLELRSGNTIYF. For the CDR3, the DNA is TGTGCCAGCAGCTTAGAACTTCGCTCTGGAAACACCATATATTTT.